These 8 T cell receptor beta chains originate from one sample sequenced in a study of T cell responses to AZD1222 COVID-19 vaccine (dated by TCRdb to 2020 to 2023). This specimen's time point label, per the study, means: about 28 days (+/-7) after the second vaccine dose. The protocol used for the library was the immunoSEQ multiplex PCR assay. Not all clones reach the TCRdb copy of this immuneACCESS table, which keeps in-frame sequences only. Checked studies attribute under half of the gap to unresolved V genes and leave the rest unexplained. Across this sample there are approximately 150,000 clones, with around 92% seen only once. The top ten clonotypes cover around 0.99% of the sample. The material sequenced was peripheral blood, taken 28 days after the second AZD1222 dose. These receptors were collected from an adult who received the AZD1222 COVID-19 vaccine.

The count of this clone is one. The chain recombines TRBV3-1 (or the pseudogene TRBV3-2) with TRBJ1-2, with D perhaps TRBD1 (6 bases). The V end was cut by 1 base, the J end by 3 bases, with 9 bases between. The germline V gene encodes CDR1 LGHDT and CDR2 YNNKEL (reference sequence). This CDR3 spans 14 amino acids. CDR3 protein: CASSQGRGDYGYTF. CDR3 nucleotides: TGTGCCAGCAGCCAAGGCAGGGGAGACTATGGCTACACCTTC.

This chain connects TRBV27 to TRBJ2-3, with 9 bases lining up with TRBD2. V dropped 7 bases and J dropped 5; count of bases not matched to a gene: 10. CDR1 and CDR2 (germline): MNHEY, SMNVEV (reference sequence). This CDR3 has 15 amino acids. The CDR3 is CASMFRGGVGDTQYF. The CDR3 nucleotides read TGTGCCAGCATGTTTCGCGGGGGGGTTGGAGATACGCAGTATTTT.

The rearrangement joins TRBV20-1 to TRBJ1-2; the D is unclear. The V gene's germline CDR1 is DFQATT and CDR2 SNEGSKA (reference sequence). CDR3 length: 10 residues. The V end was cut by 7 bases, the J end by 4 bases, with 7 bases between. The DNA for the CDR3 is TGCAGTGGACGCCTCTATGGCTACACCTTC. Encoded protein: CSGRLYGYTF.

The chain has TRBV5-8 and TRBJ1-5; D gene uncertain. V lost 4 bases, J lost 2 bases, and 16 bases lay in between. The CDR3 sequence is 16 residues long. Germline V lookup: CDR1 SGHTS, CDR2 YDEGEE. CDR3 sequence: CASSRGPTRGNQPQHF. DNA for the CDR3: TGTGCCAGCAGCCGCGGACCGACAAGGGGCAATCAGCCCCAGCATTTT.

This rearrangement joins TRBV2 to TRBJ2-1; D unresolved. V was pared by 6 bases and J by 7 bases, with 10 bases between. The CDR3 runs to 12 residues. The germline V gene has CDR1 SNHLY and CDR2 FYNNEI. Written as DNA, the CDR3 is TGTGCCAGCAGCCAGGCAGGAAATGAGCAGTTCTTC. It translates to CASSQAGNEQFF.

The sample holds a few counts of this clone. The genes are TRBV4-1 and TRBJ2-2; TRBD1 might be the D (5 bases). The germline CDR1 and CDR2 sequences are MGHRA and YSYEKL. V was shortened by 4 bases and J by 7 bases, with 16 bases between the two germline ends. The CDR3 covers 15 residues. This CDR3 reads CASSLGQGYDGELFF. In DNA, the CDR3 is TGCGCCAGCAGCCTAGGACAAGGGTATGACGGGGAGCTGTTTTTT.

The rearrangement links TRBV30 to TRBJ1-4, with a tentative D call TRBD1 (6 bases). This CDR3 is built from 12 residues. V was pared by 7 bases and J by 4 bases, with 10 bases between. The germline CDR1 and CDR2 sequences are GTSNPN and SVGIG (reference sequence). CDR3 sequence reads: CAFRDNNEKLFF. The CDR3 coding sequence is TGTGCCTTCCGGGACAATAATGAAAAACTGTTTTTT.

Here the CDR3 reads CASRKPGRGDQPQHF. CDR3 in DNA: TGTGCCAGCAGAAAGCCGGGCAGGGGCGATCAGCCCCAGCATTTT. V is TRBV7-9 and J is TRBJ1-5; D perhaps matches TRBD1 (6 bases). Germline assignment: CDR1 SEHNR and CDR2 FQNEAQ (reference sequence). The CDR3 sequence is 15 residues long. Trimming left V 6 bases short and J 5 bases short, with 17 bases between. Full variable domain (missing parts from reference TRBV7-9 and TRBJ1-5): DTGVSQNPRHKITKRGQNVTFRCDPISEHNRLYWYRQTLGQGPEFLTYFQNEAQLEKSRLLSDRFSAERPKGSFSTLEIQRTEQGDSAMYLCASRKPGRGDQPQHFGDGTRLSIL.